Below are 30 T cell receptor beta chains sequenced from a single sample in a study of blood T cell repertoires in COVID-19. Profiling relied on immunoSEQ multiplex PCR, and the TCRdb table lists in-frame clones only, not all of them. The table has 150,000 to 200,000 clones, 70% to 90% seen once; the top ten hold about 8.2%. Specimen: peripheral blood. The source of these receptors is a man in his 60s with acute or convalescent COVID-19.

The CDR3 nucleotides read TGCGCCAGCAGCCAGGGTCGACTAGCGGAAACCTACGAGCAGTACTTC. It encodes CASSQGRLAETYEQYF. This chain joins TRBV4-1 and TRBJ2-7; TRBD2 matches at 9 bases. This CDR3 spans 16 amino acids. Germline loops: CDR1 MGHRA, CDR2 YSYEKL. V lost 3 bases to trimming and J lost 2 bases; unmatched junction nucleotides: 8.

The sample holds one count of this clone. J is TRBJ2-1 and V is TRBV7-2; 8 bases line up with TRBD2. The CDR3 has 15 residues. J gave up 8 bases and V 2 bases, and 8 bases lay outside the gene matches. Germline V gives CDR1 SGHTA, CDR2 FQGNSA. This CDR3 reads CASSLRSGGGYEQFF. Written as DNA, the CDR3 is TGTGCCAGCAGCTTACGAAGCGGGGGAGGGTATGAGCAGTTCTTC. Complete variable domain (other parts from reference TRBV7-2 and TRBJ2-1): GAGVSQSPSNKVTEKGKDVELRCDPISGHTALYWYRQSLGQGLEFLIYFQGNSAPDKSGLPSDRFSAERTGGSVSTLTIQRTQQEDSAVYLCASSLRSGGGYEQFFGPGTRLTVL.

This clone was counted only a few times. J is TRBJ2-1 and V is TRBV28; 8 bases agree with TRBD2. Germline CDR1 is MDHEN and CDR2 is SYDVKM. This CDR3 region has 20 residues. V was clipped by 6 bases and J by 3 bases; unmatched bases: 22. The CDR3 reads CASSLYGLAGERGGYNEQFF. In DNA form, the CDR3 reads TGTGCCAGCAGCCTCTACGGACTAGCCGGGGAGAGGGGAGGCTACAATGAGCAGTTCTTC.

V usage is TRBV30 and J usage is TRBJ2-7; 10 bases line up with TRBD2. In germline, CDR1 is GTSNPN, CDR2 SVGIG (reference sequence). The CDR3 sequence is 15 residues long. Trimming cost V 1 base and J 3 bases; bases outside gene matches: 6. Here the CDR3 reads CAWSAGTSEIYEQYF. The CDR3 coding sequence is TGTGCCTGGAGTGCCGGGACTAGCGAAATCTACGAGCAGTACTTC.

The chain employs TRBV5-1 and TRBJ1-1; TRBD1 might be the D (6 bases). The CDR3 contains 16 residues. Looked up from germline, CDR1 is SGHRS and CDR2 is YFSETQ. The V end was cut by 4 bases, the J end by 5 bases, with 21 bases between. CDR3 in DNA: TGCGCCAGCAGCCCGGGACACCCTCTTCCCCCGACTGAAGCTTTCTTT. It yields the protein CASSPGHPLPPTEAFF. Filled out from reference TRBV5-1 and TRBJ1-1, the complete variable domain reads KAGVTQTPRYLIKTRGQQVTLSCSPISGHRSVSWYQQTPGQGLQFLFEYFSETQRNKGNFPGRFSGRQFSNSRSEMNVSTLELGDSALYLCASSPGHPLPPTEAFFGQGTRLTVV.

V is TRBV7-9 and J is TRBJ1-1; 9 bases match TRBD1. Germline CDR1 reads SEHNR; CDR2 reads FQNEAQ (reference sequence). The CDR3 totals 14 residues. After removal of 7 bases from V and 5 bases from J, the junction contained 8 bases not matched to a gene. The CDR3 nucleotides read TGTGCCAGCACCCCGGGACAGGGAGGGACTGAAGCTTTCTTT. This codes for CASTPGQGGTEAFF.

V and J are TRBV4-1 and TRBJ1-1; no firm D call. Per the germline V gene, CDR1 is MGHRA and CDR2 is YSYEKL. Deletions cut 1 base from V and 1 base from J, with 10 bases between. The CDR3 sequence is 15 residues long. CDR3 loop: CASSQGGLANTEAFF. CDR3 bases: TGCGCCAGCAGCCAAGGAGGGCTTGCGAACACTGAAGCTTTCTTT.

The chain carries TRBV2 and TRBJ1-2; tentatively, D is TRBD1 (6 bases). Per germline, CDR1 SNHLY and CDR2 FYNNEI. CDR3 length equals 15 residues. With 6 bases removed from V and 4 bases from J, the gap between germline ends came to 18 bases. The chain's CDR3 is CASSQTKQGTYGYTF. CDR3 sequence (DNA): TGTGCCAGCAGCCAGACCAAACAGGGCACCTATGGCTACACCTTC.

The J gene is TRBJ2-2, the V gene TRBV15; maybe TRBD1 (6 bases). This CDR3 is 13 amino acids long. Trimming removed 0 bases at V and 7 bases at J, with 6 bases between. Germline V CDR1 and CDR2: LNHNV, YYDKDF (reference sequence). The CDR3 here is CATSRDRGGELFF. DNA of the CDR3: TGTGCCACCAGCAGAGACAGGGGCGGGGAGCTGTTTTTT. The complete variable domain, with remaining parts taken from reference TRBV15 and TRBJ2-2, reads DAMVIQNPRYQVTQFGKPVTLSCSQTLNHNVMYWYQQKSSQAPKLLFHYYDKDFNNEADTPDNFQSRRPNTSFCFLDIRSPGLGDTAMYLCATSRDRGGELFFGEGSRLTVL.

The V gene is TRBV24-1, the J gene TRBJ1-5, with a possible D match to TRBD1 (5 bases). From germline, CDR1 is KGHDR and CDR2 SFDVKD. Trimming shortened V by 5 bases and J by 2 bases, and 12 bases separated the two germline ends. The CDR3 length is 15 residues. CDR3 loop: CATSVWGGGNQPQHF. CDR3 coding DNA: TGTGCCACCAGTGTCTGGGGGGGAGGCAATCAGCCCCAGCATTTT.

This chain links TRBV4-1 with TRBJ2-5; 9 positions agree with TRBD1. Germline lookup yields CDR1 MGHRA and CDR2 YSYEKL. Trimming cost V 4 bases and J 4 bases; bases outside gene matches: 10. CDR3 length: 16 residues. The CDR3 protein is CASSRKQGAGGETQYF. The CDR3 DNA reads TGCGCCAGCAGCCGGAAACAGGGGGCCGGGGGAGAGACCCAGTACTTC.

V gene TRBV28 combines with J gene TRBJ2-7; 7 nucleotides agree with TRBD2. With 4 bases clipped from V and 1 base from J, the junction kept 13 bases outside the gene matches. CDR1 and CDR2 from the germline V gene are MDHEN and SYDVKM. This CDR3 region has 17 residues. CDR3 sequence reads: CASSSTPGSGPSYEQYF. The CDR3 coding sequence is TGTGCCAGCAGTTCGACCCCGGGTAGCGGGCCATCCTACGAGCAGTACTTC.

CDR3 sequence (DNA): TGCAGCGCTCGGACAGGGGGCTCCTACGAGCAGTACTTC. Its translation is CSARTGGSYEQYF. This rearrangement joins TRBV29-1 to TRBJ2-7; 10 bases are shared with TRBD1. The CDR3 length is 13 residues. Germline loops: CDR1 SQVTM, CDR2 ANQGSEA. With 7 bases clipped from V and 0 bases from J, the junction kept 3 bases outside the gene matches.

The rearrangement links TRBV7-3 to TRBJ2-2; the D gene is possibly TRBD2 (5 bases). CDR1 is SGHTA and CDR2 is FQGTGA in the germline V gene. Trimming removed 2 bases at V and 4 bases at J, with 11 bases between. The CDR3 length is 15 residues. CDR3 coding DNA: TGTGCCAGCAGCTTACGCTCGGCGGGCACCGGGGAGCTGTTTTTT. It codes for CASSLRSAGTGELFF.

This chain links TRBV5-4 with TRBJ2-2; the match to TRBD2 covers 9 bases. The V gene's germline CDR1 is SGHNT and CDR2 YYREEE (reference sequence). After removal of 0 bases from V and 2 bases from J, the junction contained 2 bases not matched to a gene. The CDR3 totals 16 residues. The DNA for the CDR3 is TGTGCCAGCAGCTTGGTTAGCGGGAGTAACACCGGGGAGCTGTTTTTT. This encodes CASSLVSGSNTGELFF.

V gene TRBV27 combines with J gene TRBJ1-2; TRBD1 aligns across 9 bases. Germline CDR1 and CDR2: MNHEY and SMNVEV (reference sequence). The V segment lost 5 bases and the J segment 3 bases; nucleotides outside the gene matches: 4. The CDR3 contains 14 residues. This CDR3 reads CASSPRDRDYGYTF. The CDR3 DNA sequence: TGTGCCAGCAGTCCTAGGGACAGGGACTATGGCTACACCTTC.

The chain's CDR3 is CATSDPTGVNNEQFF. CDR3 DNA sequence: TGTGCCACCAGTGATCCGACAGGGGTGAACAATGAGCAGTTCTTC. V is TRBV24-1 and J is TRBJ2-1, with 8 bases that match TRBD1. The ends lost 3 bases at V and 5 bases at J; junction bases unmatched: 5. CDR3 length: 15 amino acids. Per the germline V gene, CDR1 is KGHDR and CDR2 is SFDVKD.

The CDR3 is CASSLPPTLTARETQYF. For the CDR3, the DNA is TGTGCCAGCAGTCTGCCTCCTACCCTCACAGCACGAGAGACCCAGTACTTC. This chain connects TRBV28 to TRBJ2-5; D not certain. The V end was cut by 5 bases, the J end by 4 bases, with 23 bases between. The germline V gene has CDR1 MDHEN and CDR2 SYDVKM. The CDR3 has 17 residues.

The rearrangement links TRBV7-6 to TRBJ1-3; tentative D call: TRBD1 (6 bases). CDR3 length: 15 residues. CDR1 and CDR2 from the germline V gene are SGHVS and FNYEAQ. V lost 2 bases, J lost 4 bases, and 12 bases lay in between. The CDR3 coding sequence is TGTGCCAGCAGCTTACAGGGGTTTAAGGGAAACACCATATATTTT. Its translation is CASSLQGFKGNTIYF.

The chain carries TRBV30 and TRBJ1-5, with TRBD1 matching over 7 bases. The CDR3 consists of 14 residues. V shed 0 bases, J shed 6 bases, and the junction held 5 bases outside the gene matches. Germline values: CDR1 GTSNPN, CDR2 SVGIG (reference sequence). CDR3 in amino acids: CAWSVGSGGQPQHF. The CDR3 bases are TGTGCCTGGAGTGTGGGGTCAGGGGGTCAGCCCCAGCATTTT. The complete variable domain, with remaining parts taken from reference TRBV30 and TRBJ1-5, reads SQTIHQWPATLVQPVGSPLSLECTVEGTSNPNLYWYRQAAGRGLQLLFYSVGIGQISSEVPQNLSASRPQDRQFILSSKKLLLSDSGFYLCAWSVGSGGQPQHFGDGTRLSIL.

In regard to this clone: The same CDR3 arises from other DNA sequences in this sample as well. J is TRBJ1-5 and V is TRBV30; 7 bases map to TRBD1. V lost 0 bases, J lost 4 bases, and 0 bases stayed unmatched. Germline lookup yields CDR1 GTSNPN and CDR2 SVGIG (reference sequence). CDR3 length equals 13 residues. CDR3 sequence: CAWSVQGNQPQHF. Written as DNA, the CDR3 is TGTGCCTGGAGTGTACAGGGGAATCAGCCCCAGCATTTT.

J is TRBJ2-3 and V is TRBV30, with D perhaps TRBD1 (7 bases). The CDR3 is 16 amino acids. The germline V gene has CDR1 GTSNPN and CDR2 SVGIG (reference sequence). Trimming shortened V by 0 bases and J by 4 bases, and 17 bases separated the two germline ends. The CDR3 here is CAWSVWRGRGSDTQYF. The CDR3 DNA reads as TGTGCCTGGAGTGTGTGGAGGGGGCGAGGATCAGATACGCAGTATTTT. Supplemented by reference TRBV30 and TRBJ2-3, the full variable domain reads SQTIHQWPATLVQPVGSPLSLECTVEGTSNPNLYWYRQAAGRGLQLLFYSVGIGQISSEVPQNLSASRPQDRQFILSSKKLLLSDSGFYLCAWSVWRGRGSDTQYFGPGTRLTVL.

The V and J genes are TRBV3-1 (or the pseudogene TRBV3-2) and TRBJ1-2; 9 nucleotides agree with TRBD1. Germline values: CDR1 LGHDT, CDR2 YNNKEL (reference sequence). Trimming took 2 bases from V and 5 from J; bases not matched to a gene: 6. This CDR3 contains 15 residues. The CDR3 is CASSQMRGTGYGYTF. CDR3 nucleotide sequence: TGTGCCAGCAGCCAAATGAGGGGGACAGGGTATGGCTACACCTTC.

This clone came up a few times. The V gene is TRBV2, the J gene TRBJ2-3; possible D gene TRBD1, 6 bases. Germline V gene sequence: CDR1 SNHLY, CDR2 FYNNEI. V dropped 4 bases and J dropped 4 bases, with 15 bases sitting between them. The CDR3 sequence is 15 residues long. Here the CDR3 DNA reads TGTGCCAGCAGTGTCTGGGGGCGAGAGGCAGATACGCAGTATTTT. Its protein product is CASSVWGREADTQYF.

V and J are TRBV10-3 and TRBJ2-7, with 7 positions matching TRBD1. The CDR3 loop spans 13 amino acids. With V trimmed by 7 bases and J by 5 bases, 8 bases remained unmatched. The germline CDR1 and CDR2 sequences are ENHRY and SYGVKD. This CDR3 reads CAITGTAGDEQYF. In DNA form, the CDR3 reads TGTGCCATCACCGGGACAGCTGGGGACGAGCAGTACTTC.

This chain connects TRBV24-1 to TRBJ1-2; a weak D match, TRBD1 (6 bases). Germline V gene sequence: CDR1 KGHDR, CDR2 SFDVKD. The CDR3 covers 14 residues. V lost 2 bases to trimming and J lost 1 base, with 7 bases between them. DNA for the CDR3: TGTGCCACCAGTGATTACAGGGTTAACTATGGCTACACCTTC. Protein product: CATSDYRVNYGYTF.

The CDR3 DNA reads TGTGCCAGCAGCTCGGGTGCAAATGAGCAGTTCTTC. Translation gives CASSSGANEQFF. The rearrangement links TRBV11-2 to TRBJ2-1; D ambiguous. CDR3 length: 12 amino acids. V shed 4 bases and J shed 7 bases, with 8 bases lying between them. CDR1 SGHAT and CDR2 FQNNGV come from the germline V gene. Full variable domain (rest looked up from reference TRBV11-2 and TRBJ2-1): EAGVAQSPRYKIIEKRQSVAFWCNPISGHATLYWYQQILGQGPKLLIQFQNNGVVDDSQLPKDRFSAERLKGVDSTLKIQPAKLEDSAVYLCASSSGANEQFFGPGTRLTVL.

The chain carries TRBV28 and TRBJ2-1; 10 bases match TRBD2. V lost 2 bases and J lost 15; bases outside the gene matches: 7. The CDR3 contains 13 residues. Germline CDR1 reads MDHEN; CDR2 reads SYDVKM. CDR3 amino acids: CASSLVSGTSAFF. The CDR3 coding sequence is TGTGCCAGCAGTTTAGTGTCCGGGACTAGCGCGTTCTTC.

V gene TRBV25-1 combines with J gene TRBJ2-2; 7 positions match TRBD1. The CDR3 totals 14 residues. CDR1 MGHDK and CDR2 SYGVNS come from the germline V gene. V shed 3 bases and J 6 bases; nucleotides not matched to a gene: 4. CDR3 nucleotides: TGTGCCAGCAGTGATTGGCAGGGGGCCGGGGAGCTGTTTTTT. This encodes CASSDWQGAGELFF. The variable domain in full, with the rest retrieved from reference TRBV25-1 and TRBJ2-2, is EADIYQTPRYLVIGTGKKITLECSQTMGHDKMYWYQQDPGMELHLIHYSYGVNSTEKGDLSSESTVSRIRTEHFPLTLESARPSHTSQYLCASSDWQGAGELFFGEGSRLTVL.

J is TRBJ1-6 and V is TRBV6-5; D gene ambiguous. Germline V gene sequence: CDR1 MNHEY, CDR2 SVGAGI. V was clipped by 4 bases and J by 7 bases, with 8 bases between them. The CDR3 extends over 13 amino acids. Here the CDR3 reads CASSSLTNSPLHF. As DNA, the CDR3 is TGTGCCAGCAGTTCCCTGACAAATTCACCCCTCCACTTT.